Listed here are 31 T cell receptor beta chains from one sample, sequenced in a study of lymphopenia after photon versus proton radiotherapy. TCRdb's table, derived via immunoSEQ multiplex PCR, lists solely in-frame clones and lacks some. Here the sample spans about 70,000 clones, around 90% being singletons. Specimen: peripheral blood, collected from a patient treated with photon-based radiotherapy. These receptors originate from a middle-aged woman with cholangiocarcinoma.

The chain links TRBV30 to TRBJ2-7; no definite D call. This CDR3 spans 11 amino acids. CDR1 and CDR2 from the germline V gene are GTSNPN and SVGIG (reference sequence). V was shortened by 4 bases and J by 1 base, with 5 bases between the two germline ends. CDR3 nucleotides: TGTGCCTGGACGTCGTCCTACGAGCAGTACTTC. This encodes CAWTSSYEQYF.

The chain couples TRBV5-1 to TRBJ1-1; D ambiguous. The CDR3 length is 18 residues. Germline values: CDR1 SGHRS, CDR2 YFSETQ. The germline V and J ends were trimmed by 0 bases and 0 bases, with 18 bases remaining between them. CDR3 loop: CASSLAGGPSSMNTEAFF. The CDR3 region has the DNA TGCGCCAGCAGCTTGGCCGGCGGCCCTAGTAGCATGAACACTGAAGCTTTCTTT.

The chain carries TRBV30 and TRBJ1-1; the D gene is possibly TRBD1 (5 bases). Trimming pared 7 bases from V and 4 bases from J, leaving 10 bases between. This CDR3 has 11 amino acids. Germline V gives CDR1 GTSNPN, CDR2 SVGIG (reference sequence). Here the CDR3 reads CASKRGTEAFF. Here the CDR3 DNA reads TGTGCCTCCAAAAGGGGCACTGAAGCTTTCTTT.

This chain connects TRBV15 to TRBJ1-2, with 9 bases lining up with TRBD1. The ends lost 3 bases at V and 3 bases at J; junction bases unmatched: 8. The CDR3 sequence is 16 residues long. Germline V gene sequence: CDR1 LNHNV, CDR2 YYDKDF (reference sequence). The CDR3 loop reads CATSSFKGQGYYGYTF. CDR3 in DNA: TGTGCCACCAGCAGCTTCAAGGGACAGGGCTACTATGGCTACACCTTC.

The V gene is TRBV6-5, the J gene TRBJ2-7; D unclear. The CDR3 consists of 13 residues. Germline V lookup: CDR1 MNHEY, CDR2 SVGAGI. Trimming took off 6 bases at V and 5 bases at J, with 14 bases between the two ends. The CDR3 DNA is TGTGCCAGCAGCCGCCGGCTCGGAGACGAGCAGTACTTC. Amino acid sequence: CASSRRLGDEQYF.

The rearrangement uses TRBV30 and TRBJ2-1; D could derive from TRBD1 or TRBD2 (5 bases each). Germline CDR1 and CDR2: GTSNPN and SVGIG (reference sequence). The V gene lost 1 base and the J gene lost 3 bases, with 22 bases spanning the gap. This CDR3 contains 18 residues. The CDR3, as DNA: TGTGCCTGGAGTGACAGACCTGGCAGGGTGGGGAGCTACAATGAGCAGTTCTTC. It specifies CAWSDRPGRVGSYNEQFF.

The chain joins TRBV6-1 to TRBJ2-1; TRBD2 agrees at 9 bases. This CDR3 is built from 16 residues. Germline V gene data show CDR1 as MNHNS and CDR2 as SASEGT. The V and J ends lost 4 bases and 1 base, in that order; junction bases with no gene match: 5. CDR3 DNA: TGTGCCAGCAGTGCCCAGACTAGCGGTTCCTACAATGAGCAGTTCTTC. Encoded protein: CASSAQTSGSYNEQFF.

V is TRBV5-1 and J is TRBJ1-5; 9 bases match TRBD1. The V gene's germline CDR1 is SGHRS and CDR2 YFSETQ. The CDR3 is 15 residues long. Losses at the gene ends were 3 bases for V and 5 bases for J; bases not matched to a gene: 6. CDR3 nucleotides: TGCGCCAGCAGCTCGACAGGGGGAACGGATCAGCCCCAGCATTTT. Protein: CASSSTGGTDQPQHF.

This clone was picked up one time. This chain connects TRBV6-6 to TRBJ1-1, with 9 bases matching TRBD1. In germline, CDR1 is MNHNY, CDR2 SVGAGI (reference sequence). This CDR3 comprises 15 residues. V lost 6 bases, J lost 4 bases, and 9 bases stayed unmatched. The CDR3 nucleotides are TGTGCCAGCAGGATACAGGGGGCGGGGGGCACTGAAGCTTTCTTT. Its translation is CASRIQGAGGTEAFF.

V is TRBV30 and J is TRBJ1-1; TRBD1 matches 11 bases. Germline CDR1 is GTSNPN and CDR2 is SVGIG (reference sequence). V gave up 1 base and J gave up 9 bases; unmatched junction bases: 4. This CDR3 spans 13 amino acids. The CDR3 nucleotides are TGTGCCTGGAGTGGACGGGACAGGGGGAAAGCTTTCTTT. Its protein product is CAWSGRDRGKAFF.

The chain uses TRBV14 and TRBJ1-2; D is ambiguous. Deletions cut 3 bases from V and 6 bases from J, with 8 bases between. From germline, CDR1 is SGHDN and CDR2 FVKESK. This CDR3 is built from 12 residues. The CDR3 loop is CASSQASHGYTF. CDR3 sequence (DNA): TGTGCCAGCAGCCAGGCCTCGCATGGCTACACCTTC. The full variable domain, with the rest looked up from reference TRBV14 and TRBJ1-2, is EAGVTQFPSHSVIEKGQTVTLRCDPISGHDNLYWYRRVMGKEIKFLLHFVKESKQDESGMPNNRFLAERTGGTYSTLKVQPAELEDSGVYFCASSQASHGYTFGSGTRLTVV.

The chain recombines TRBV11-1 with TRBJ1-1; D perhaps matches TRBD1 (6 bases). CDR1 is SGHAT and CDR2 is FQDESV in the germline V gene (reference sequence). Deletions cut 1 base from V and 0 bases from J, with 12 bases between. The CDR3 is made up of 16 amino acids. The CDR3 coding sequence is TGTGCCAGCAGCTTAGTGACAGGACGGATGAACACTGAAGCTTTCTTT. Residues: CASSLVTGRMNTEAFF.

The rearrangement links TRBV9 to TRBJ1-4, with 8 bases fitting TRBD1. Unmatched junction bases numbered 6, after V lost 0 bases and J lost 5 bases. This CDR3 comprises 16 residues. Per the germline V gene, CDR1 is SGDLS and CDR2 is YYNGEE. CDR3 nucleotides: TGTGCCAGCAGCGTAGCTCCGGGACAGGTCAATGAAAAACTGTTTTTT. Translating it yields CASSVAPGQVNEKLFF.

The chain carries TRBV5-1 and TRBJ1-2; unclear D gene. Germline loops: CDR1 SGHRS, CDR2 YFSETQ. Trimming stripped 8 bases from V and 7 bases from J, with 18 bases between. The CDR3 is 13 residues long. This chain's CDR3 is CASSAGLRAGYTF. For the CDR3, the DNA is TGCGCCAGTTCCGCTGGTCTCCGGGCTGGCTACACCTTC.

The chain employs TRBV29-1 and TRBJ2-7; TRBD1 matches 10 bases. This CDR3 region has 12 residues. Germline lookup yields CDR1 SQVTM and CDR2 ANQGSEA. Trimming took 6 bases from V and 5 from J; bases not matched to a gene: 4. This CDR3 reads CSVQTGGNEQYF. The CDR3 nucleotides are TGCAGCGTCCAGACAGGGGGCAACGAGCAGTACTTC.

The J gene is TRBJ2-2, the V gene TRBV10-1; unclear D gene. Looked up from germline, CDR1 is WNHNN and CDR2 is SYGVQD (reference sequence). V shed 0 bases and J shed 1 base, with 6 bases lying between them. There are 15 residues in the CDR3. The CDR3 spells CASSESGRNTGELFF. CDR3 in DNA: TGCGCCAGCAGTGAGTCGGGCAGGAACACCGGGGAGCTGTTTTTT.

The chain employs TRBV7-9 and TRBJ1-6; 7 nucleotides align to TRBD1. The CDR3 has 14 residues. Trimming removed 5 bases from V and 18 bases from J; junction bases left unmatched: 16. The V gene's germline CDR1 is SEHNR and CDR2 FQNEAQ (reference sequence). The CDR3 sequence: CASSPLTAGTASHF. Written as DNA, the CDR3 is TGTGCCAGCAGCCCGCTCACGGCCGGGACAGCTAGCCACTTT.

The rearrangement joins TRBV7-9 to TRBJ2-3; D ambiguous. The ends were cut back, 1 base at V and 1 base at J, with 0 bases in the middle. The CDR3 length is 12 residues. The germline gives CDR1 SEHNR, CDR2 FQNEAQ (reference sequence). CDR3: CASSLGTDTQYF. The DNA of the CDR3 is TGTGCCAGCAGCTTAGGCACAGATACGCAGTATTTT.

The chain is built from TRBV19 and TRBJ1-2; D ambiguous. There are 14 residues in the CDR3. Germline CDR1 LNHDA, CDR2 SQIVND (reference sequence). V lost 1 base and J lost 4, with 10 bases in between. CDR3 coding DNA: TGTGCCAGTAGTATAGGGAGCCGCACCTATGGCTACACCTTC. Its translation: CASSIGSRTYGYTF. Filled out from reference TRBV19 and TRBJ1-2, the complete variable domain reads DGGITQSPKYLFRKEGQNVTLSCEQNLNHDAMYWYRQDPGQGLRLIYYSQIVNDFQKGDIAEGYSVSREKKESFPLTVTSAQKNPTAFYLCASSIGSRTYGYTFGSGTRLTVV.

The rearrangement links TRBV10-2 to TRBJ2-7; D might be TRBD2 (6 bases). The CDR3 totals 14 residues. CDR1 and CDR2 (germline): WSHSY, SAAADI. CDR3 nucleotide sequence: TGCGTTCCCCTTAGGGGACTGCACCTCTCCGAGCAGTACTTC. Its translation: CVPLRGLHLSEQYF.

The V gene is TRBV7-9, the J gene TRBJ1-4; 8 bases fit TRBD1. V was pared by 0 bases and J by 7 bases, with 4 bases of the junction left unmatched. CDR1 is SEHNR, CDR2 FQNEAQ, per germline (reference sequence). The CDR3 totals 15 residues. CDR3 coding DNA: TGTGCCAGCAGCTTAGCGGACAGGGTGGGTGAAAAACTGTTTTTT. Its protein product is CASSLADRVGEKLFF.

The chain couples TRBV30 to TRBJ2-7; 7 nucleotides align to TRBD1. Germline loops: CDR1 GTSNPN, CDR2 SVGIG (reference sequence). The CDR3 has 15 residues. After removal of 2 bases from V and 3 bases from J, the junction contained 10 bases not matched to a gene. The CDR3 reads CAWSHGRDRGYEQYF. The CDR3 DNA follows: TGTGCCTGGAGTCACGGCCGGGACAGAGGCTACGAGCAGTACTTC.

The V and J genes are TRBV7-9 and TRBJ2-3; D is unclear. Germline values: CDR1 SEHNR, CDR2 FQNEAQ (reference sequence). V was cut by 5 bases and J by 4 bases, with 16 bases left in between. There are 15 residues in the CDR3. The CDR3 region has the DNA TGTGCCAGCAGCCGGCCAAAGGAATTCGCAGATACGCAGTATTTT. It translates to CASSRPKEFADTQYF. Based on the CDR3 plus reference TRBV7-9 and TRBJ2-3, the full variable domain is DTGVSQNPRHKITKRGQNVTFRCDPISEHNRLYWYRQTLGQGPEFLTYFQNEAQLEKSRLLSDRFSAERPKGSFSTLEIQRTEQGDSAMYLCASSRPKEFADTQYFGPGTRLTVL.

The J gene is TRBJ2-2, the V gene TRBV5-4; 8 positions agree with TRBD2. Germline lookup yields CDR1 SGHNT and CDR2 YYREEE (reference sequence). V shed 3 bases and J 1 base; nucleotides not matched to a gene: 11. The CDR3 is 18 amino acids. Written as DNA, the CDR3 is TGTGCCAGCAGCTACTTCTACCAGGCGGGAGGGAACACCGGGGAGCTGTTTTTT. It codes for CASSYFYQAGGNTGELFF. The full variable domain, in which reference TRBV5-4 and TRBJ2-2 provide the parts outside the CDR3, is ETGVTQSPTHLIKTRGQQVTLRCSSQSGHNTVSWYQQALGQGPQFIFQYYREEENGRGNFPPRFSGLQFPNYSSELNVNALELDDSALYLCASSYFYQAGGNTGELFFGEGSRLTVL.

This clone was seen once. J is TRBJ2-1 and V is TRBV4-1; D may be TRBD2 (6 bases). The CDR3 contains 15 residues. V lost 4 bases to trimming and J lost 6 bases, with 16 bases between them. The germline V gene encodes CDR1 MGHRA and CDR2 YSYEKL. DNA of the CDR3: TGCGCCAGCAGCCCTGTGGCGGGGCCGGGCAATGAGCAGTTCTTC. Translated, it gives CASSPVAGPGNEQFF.

V gene TRBV5-4 combines with J gene TRBJ1-1, with 11 positions matching TRBD1. Trimming cost V 2 bases and J 3 bases; bases outside gene matches: 3. The CDR3 length is 15 residues. CDR1 SGHNT and CDR2 YYREEE come from the germline V gene (reference sequence). CDR3 sequence reads: CASSFGGQGDTEAFF. The CDR3 nucleotides read TGTGCCAGCAGCTTTGGGGGACAGGGGGACACTGAAGCTTTCTTT.

This chain connects TRBV4-3 to TRBJ2-2; 8 bases map to TRBD1. The germline gives CDR1 LGHNA, CDR2 YSLEER. The CDR3 length is 15 residues. Unmatched junction bases numbered 7, after V lost 4 bases and J lost 6 bases. CDR3 in amino acids: CASSPGQGRAGELFF. CDR3 DNA: TGCGCCAGCAGCCCCGGACAGGGTAGGGCCGGGGAGCTGTTTTTT.

The J gene is TRBJ1-3, the V gene TRBV5-1; D uncertain. Germline V gives CDR1 SGHRS, CDR2 YFSETQ. The V gene lost 2 bases and the J gene lost 0 bases, with 12 bases spanning the gap. The CDR3 runs 16 residues. The CDR3 reads CASSFEHSTSGNTIYF. The DNA of the CDR3 is TGCGCCAGCAGCTTCGAGCACAGCACCTCTGGAAACACCATATATTTT.

This sequence joins TRBV28 and TRBJ2-2; 11 nucleotides match TRBD2. V dropped 3 bases and J dropped 3; count of bases not matched to a gene: 15. Germline CDR1 and CDR2: MDHEN and SYDVKM. The CDR3 is made up of 20 amino acids. The CDR3: CASSFIFTSGSPLDTGELFF. CDR3 DNA sequence: TGTGCCAGCAGTTTCATCTTTACTAGCGGGAGCCCCCTGGACACCGGGGAGCTGTTTTTT.

J is TRBJ2-7 and V is TRBV10-3, with D unclear. The germline V and J ends were trimmed by 4 bases and 0 bases, with 7 bases remaining between them. The CDR3 extends over 13 amino acids. Germline V gives CDR1 ENHRY, CDR2 SYGVKD. The CDR3 here is CAISAGYSYEQYF. Written as DNA, the CDR3 is TGTGCCATCAGTGCAGGATACTCCTACGAGCAGTACTTC.

This chain joins TRBV6-1 and TRBJ2-2; 10 nucleotides match TRBD1. The germline gives CDR1 MNHNS, CDR2 SASEGT. After removal of 5 bases from V and 7 bases from J, the junction contained 7 bases not matched to a gene. This CDR3 comprises 15 residues. The CDR3 bases are TGTGCCAGCAGTAGTAGCGGGACAGGGGACGGGGAGCTGTTTTTT. Protein: CASSSSGTGDGELFF.